A selection of T cell receptor beta chains follows, all from one sample in a study of a mutant IDH1 vaccine in newly diagnosed glioma. This table comes from immunoSEQ multiplex PCR, and its TCRdb copy is limited to in-frame clones, with some not included. This sample has under 60,000 clones; 76% occur once, and the top ten carry less than 15%. Which antigens these TCRs recognize remains unknown. Sequences were derived from PBMCs, sampled from a glioma patient whose treatment included an IDH1 peptide vaccine. Receptors were obtained from a man aged 40-55 years with glioma. Each CDR3 is given with its conserved first and last residue. The D gene is left open where the match is weak. Not every row has a clone size; where given, it reads once, few, many or a size class.

V gene: TRBV25-1; J gene: TRBJ2-1; D gene: TRBD1; clone size: NA; CDR3 protein: CASGGQGAYNEQFF; CDR3 DNA: TGTGCCAGCGGGGGACAGGGGGCCTACAATGAGCAGTTCTTC
V gene: TRBV5-6; J gene: TRBJ2-7; D gene: NA; clone size: NA; CDR3 protein: CASSRVSYEQYF; CDR3 DNA: TGTGCCAGCAGCAGGGTCTCCTACGAGCAGTACTTC
V gene: TRBV4-1; J gene: TRBJ1-2; D gene: TRBD1; clone size: NA; CDR3 protein: CASSHGPGQDHGYTF; CDR3 DNA: TGCGCCAGCAGCCATGGTCCGGGACAGGACCATGGCTACACCTTC
V gene: TRBV21-1; J gene: TRBJ2-5; D gene: NA; clone size: NA; CDR3 protein: CASSKGETQYF; CDR3 DNA: TGTGCCAGCAGCAAGGGGGAGACCCAGTACTTC
V gene: TRBV27; J gene: TRBJ2-1; D gene: NA; clone size: NA; CDR3 protein: CASSSFTRDYYNEQFF; CDR3 DNA: TGTGCCAGCAGTTCGTTTACTCGTGATTACTACAATGAGCAGTTCTTC
V gene: TRBV7-6; J gene: TRBJ2-7; D gene: TRBD1; clone size: NA; CDR3 protein: CASSAQGSPYEQYF; CDR3 DNA: TGTGCCAGCAGCGCACAGGGGAGTCCCTACGAGCAGTACTTC
V gene: TRBV6-1; J gene: TRBJ1-3; D gene: NA; clone size: NA; CDR3 protein: CASRAGVFFGNTIYF; CDR3 DNA: TGTGCCAGCAGAGCAGGGGTGTTCTTTGGAAACACCATATATTTT
V gene: TRBV13; J gene: TRBJ1-2; D gene: NA; clone size: NA; CDR3 protein: CASSSRNGGEDGYTF; CDR3 DNA: TGTGCCAGCAGCTCCCGGAATGGAGGGGAAGATGGCTACACCTTC
V gene: TRBV30; J gene: TRBJ1-4; D gene: NA; clone size: once; CDR3 protein: CAWSWVVNEKLFF; CDR3 DNA: TGTGCCTGGAGTTGGGTGGTTAATGAAAAACTGTTTTTT
V gene: TRBV4-1; J gene: TRBJ2-7; D gene: TRBD1; clone size: NA; CDR3 protein: CASSQDWAGTGGFYEQYF; CDR3 DNA: TGCGCCAGCAGCCAAGATTGGGCGGGGACAGGGGGCTTCTACGAGCAGTACTTC
V gene: TRBV19; J gene: TRBJ2-1; D gene: NA; clone size: once; CDR3 protein: CAARGGASYNEQFF; CDR3 DNA: TGTGCCGCGAGGGGGGGAGCTTCCTACAATGAGCAGTTCTTC
V gene: TRBV7-9; J gene: TRBJ2-1; D gene: NA; clone size: NA; CDR3 protein: CASSGNEQFF; CDR3 DNA: TGTGCCAGCTCGGGCAATGAGCAGTTCTTC
V gene: TRBV4-3; J gene: TRBJ2-5; D gene: NA; clone size: once; CDR3 protein: CASSQDLGGIGSQETQYF; CDR3 DNA: TGCGCCAGCAGCCAAGATTTGGGCGGGATTGGGTCCCAAGAGACCCAGTACTTC
V gene: TRBV6-5; J gene: TRBJ2-2; D gene: TRBD1; clone size: few; CDR3 protein: CASLGDRNTGELFF; CDR3 DNA: TGTGCCAGCCTTGGGGACAGGAACACCGGGGAGCTGTTTTTT
V gene: TRBV11-3; J gene: TRBJ2-1; D gene: TRBD2; clone size: NA; CDR3 protein: CASSLEVAGLYNEQFF; CDR3 DNA: TGTGCCAGCAGCTTAGAGGTAGCGGGACTCTACAATGAGCAGTTCTTC
V gene: TRBV30; J gene: TRBJ1-1; D gene: NA; clone size: NA; CDR3 protein: CAWSVREGTAFF; CDR3 DNA: TGTGCCTGGAGTGTACGGGAGGGGACAGCTTTCTTT
V gene: TRBV7-9; J gene: TRBJ2-2; D gene: TRBD2; clone size: NA; CDR3 protein: CASSPLGGRGTGELFF; CDR3 DNA: TGTGCCAGCAGCCCATTGGGCGGGAGAGGGACCGGGGAGCTGTTTTTT
V gene: TRBV4-1; J gene: TRBJ1-1; D gene: NA; clone size: NA; CDR3 protein: CASSPGWFPGTEAFF; CDR3 DNA: TGCGCCAGCAGCCCGGGGTGGTTTCCAGGCACTGAAGCTTTCTTT
V gene: TRBV27; J gene: TRBJ2-7; D gene: NA; clone size: NA; CDR3 protein: CASRDTGYEQYF; CDR3 DNA: TGTGCCAGCAGGGACACGGGCTACGAGCAGTACTTC
V gene: TRBV7-8; J gene: TRBJ2-7; D gene: NA; clone size: NA; CDR3 protein: CASSLNYEQYF; CDR3 DNA: TGTGCCAGCAGCTTAAATTACGAGCAGTACTTC
V gene: TRBV6-5; J gene: TRBJ2-3; D gene: NA; clone size: NA; CDR3 protein: CASSYSDTQYF; CDR3 DNA: TGTGCCAGCAGTTACTCGGATACGCAGTATTTT
V gene: TRBV6-5; J gene: TRBJ1-2; D gene: NA; clone size: few; CDR3 protein: CASSYLQGEYTF; CDR3 DNA: TGTGCCAGCAGTTACTTGCAGGGTGAATACACCTTC
V gene: TRBV29-1; J gene: TRBJ1-1; D gene: NA; clone size: NA; CDR3 protein: CSARAGGNTEAFF; CDR3 DNA: TGCAGCGCGAGGGCCGGTGGGAACACTGAAGCTTTCTTT
V gene: TRBV5-6; J gene: TRBJ1-1; D gene: NA; clone size: NA; CDR3 protein: CASSPRGNTEAFF; CDR3 DNA: TGTGCCAGCAGCCCGAGAGGGAACACTGAAGCTTTCTTT
V gene: TRBV5-1; J gene: TRBJ2-1; D gene: NA; clone size: NA; CDR3 protein: CASSPLRANNEQFF; CDR3 DNA: TGCGCCAGCAGCCCCCTGAGGGCTAACAATGAGCAGTTCTTC
V gene: TRBV7-9; J gene: TRBJ2-1; D gene: TRBD2; clone size: few; CDR3 protein: CASSFTSGGSGGDEQFF; CDR3 DNA: TGTGCCAGCAGCTTCACTAGCGGGGGATCAGGAGGGGATGAGCAGTTCTTC
V gene: TRBV10-2; J gene: TRBJ2-1; D gene: TRBD2; clone size: NA; CDR3 protein: CASGLAGANEQFF; CDR3 DNA: TGCGCCAGCGGACTAGCGGGAGCCAATGAGCAGTTCTTC
V gene: TRBV7-2; J gene: TRBJ2-4; D gene: NA; clone size: few; CDR3 protein: CASSPGRTRFYF; CDR3 DNA: TGTGCCAGCAGCCCCGGACGGACCCGATTTTACTTC
V gene: TRBV19; J gene: TRBJ2-3; D gene: TRBD1; clone size: NA; CDR3 protein: CASGQGADTQYF; CDR3 DNA: TGTGCCAGTGGACAGGGGGCAGATACGCAGTATTTT
V gene: TRBV5-1; J gene: TRBJ1-5; D gene: NA; clone size: once; CDR3 protein: CASSLAADTNSNQPQHF; CDR3 DNA: TGCGCCAGCAGCTTGGCCGCGGACACGAATAGCAATCAGCCCCAGCATTTT
V gene: TRBV7-9; J gene: TRBJ2-1; D gene: NA; clone size: NA; CDR3 protein: CASSLGLGGGNEQFF; CDR3 DNA: TGTGCCAGCAGCTTAGGGCTCGGGGGAGGCAATGAGCAGTTCTTC
V gene: TRBV27; J gene: TRBJ2-7; D gene: NA; clone size: NA; CDR3 protein: CASSPSRVAHEQYF; CDR3 DNA: TGTGCCAGCTCACCCTCCAGGGTAGCCCACGAGCAGTACTTC
V gene: TRBV7-2; J gene: TRBJ2-2; D gene: TRBD2; clone size: few; CDR3 protein: CASSLLAGGNTGELFF; CDR3 DNA: TGTGCCAGCAGCTTGCTAGCGGGAGGGAACACCGGGGAGCTGTTTTTT
V gene: TRBV2; J gene: TRBJ2-1; D gene: NA; clone size: NA; CDR3 protein: CASGGYSYNEQFF; CDR3 DNA: TGTGCCAGTGGGGGGTACTCCTACAATGAGCAGTTCTTC